Described below is a single T cell receptor (beta chain) sequence and its context. The entry originates in a study of T cell responses to AZD1222 COVID-19 vaccine. V dropped 2 bases and J dropped 5 bases, with 13 bases sitting between them. Germline V gene sequence: CDR1 SGHRS, CDR2 YFSETQ. The CDR3 totals 14 residues. The repertoire was sequenced with immunoSEQ multiplex PCR; TCRdb's copy has only in-frame clones and lacks some. The table records under 130,000 clones, about nine tenths of them present only once. This receptor was identified in an adult in good health. The starting material was peripheral blood, obtained on day 0 of AZD1222 vaccination. This chain joins TRBV5-1 and TRBJ2-5; tentatively, D is TRBD1 or TRBD2 (6 bases each). This CDR3 reads CASSFDGGLETQYF. CDR3 in DNA: TGCGCCAGCAGCTTCGACGGGGGCTTGGAGACCCAGTACTTC.